The 8 T cell receptor beta chains in this list originate from one sample, sequenced in a study of shared clonotypes between healthy human individuals (dated by TCRdb to the early 2020s). The library came from the immunoSEQ multiplex PCR assay. TCRdb limited this immuneACCESS table to in-frame rearrangements with V and J called. A share of clones is missing; checked studies link under half to unresolved V genes, and the rest is unexplained. Present in this sample are about 820,000 clones, 80% to 95% of which were seen just once. 24% of the sample is in the top ten clones. CD8 naive samples consisted of CD45RO-negative cells that were positively selected for CCR7, yielding a CD45RA+CCR7+ population without TemRA cells. The sample was naive CD8+ T cells sorted from blood. Sample cell subset or site, as interpreted from the label and publication: CD45RA+CCR7+. The receptors were gathered from a man younger than 45 in good health.

The chain is built from TRBV28 and TRBJ2-7; 9 nucleotides match TRBD1. The CDR3 has 15 amino acids. The germline CDR1 and CDR2 sequences are MDHEN and SYDVKM. The ends lost 1 base at V and 4 bases at J; junction bases unmatched: 5. The CDR3 protein is CASSLFGTGLYEQYF. Written as DNA, the CDR3 is TGTGCCAGCAGTTTATTCGGGACAGGGCTATACGAGCAGTACTTC.

The chain joins TRBV27 to TRBJ2-7, with D possibly matching TRBD2 (5 bases). The ends were cut back, 6 bases at V and 7 bases at J, with 25 bases in the middle. This CDR3 has 16 amino acids. The germline V gene has CDR1 MNHEY and CDR2 SMNVEV (reference sequence). CDR3: CASSRPGDLTKVEQYF. The CDR3 coding sequence is TGTGCCAGCAGCCGCCCCGGGGATCTGACAAAGGTAGAGCAGTACTTC.

This clone was picked up a small number of times. This CDR3 fails to terminate in the conserved phenylalanine or tryptophan, so it likely reflects a read error. No DNA is shown, since the ends of the CDR3 on it are uncertain; the CDR3 is the one TCRdb lists. The chain combines TRBV11-2 with TRBJ1-4; TRBD1, as called in the table, went unchecked against the DNA. The CDR3 sequence runs 12 residues, both termini included. Germline V gene data show CDR1 as SGHAT and CDR2 as FQNNGV. The CDR3: CASSYTSRDRGI.

This clone was found once. The chain has TRBV9 and TRBJ2-3; no firm D call. The germline V gene encodes CDR1 SGDLS and CDR2 YYNGEE. Trimming removed 3 bases from V and 5 bases from J, with 16 bases in between. This CDR3 comprises 15 residues. The CDR3 loop reads CASSGFARAKDTQYF. The CDR3 DNA reads as TGTGCCAGCAGCGGATTCGCTAGGGCCAAAGATACGCAGTATTTT.

This clone was seen only once. This may come from a read error, since a much larger clone is one base off. This same CDR3 is encoded by further DNA sequences in the sample. This chain uses TRBV6-1 with TRBJ2-7, with 7 positions matching TRBD2. The CDR3 runs to 12 residues. CDR1 and CDR2 (germline): MNHNS, SASEGT. Trimming removed 6 bases from V and 1 base from J; junction bases left unmatched: 0. Written as DNA, the CDR3 is TGTGCCAGCAGGGGGGGGTCCTACGAGCAGTACTTC. Its translation: CASRGGSYEQYF.

The sample holds one count of this clone. This may come from a read error, since a much larger clone is one base off. Other DNA sequences in the same sample also yield this CDR3. The rearrangement uses TRBV28 and TRBJ2-3, with TRBD1 matching 10 bases. There are 15 residues in the CDR3. Trimming at V came to 3 bases and at J to 2 bases, leaving 2 bases not matched to a gene. Germline CDR1 and CDR2: MDHEN and SYDVKM. CDR3: CASSLGQGHTDTQYF. For the CDR3, the DNA is TGTGCCAGCAGTTTGGGACAGGGGCACACAGATACGCAGTATTTT.

J is TRBJ2-5 and V is TRBV9; possible D gene TRBD1, 6 bases. Germline CDR1 and CDR2: SGDLS and YYNGEE. The CDR3 spans 15 residues. V lost 0 bases and J 2 bases, leaving 11 bases between the germline ends. The DNA of the CDR3 is TGTGCCAGCAGCGTAGATACAGGGCCTCAAGAGACCCAGTACTTC. This sequence encodes CASSVDTGPQETQYF.

V is TRBV5-1 and J is TRBJ1-4; D is possibly TRBD1 (6 bases). The germline gives CDR1 SGHRS, CDR2 YFSETQ. With 2 bases removed from V and 8 bases from J, the gap between germline ends came to 16 bases. The CDR3 has 15 amino acids. The CDR3 spells CASSFRSPQGEKLFF. CDR3 nucleotide sequence: TGCGCCAGCAGCTTTCGGTCACCCCAGGGGGAAAAACTGTTTTTT.